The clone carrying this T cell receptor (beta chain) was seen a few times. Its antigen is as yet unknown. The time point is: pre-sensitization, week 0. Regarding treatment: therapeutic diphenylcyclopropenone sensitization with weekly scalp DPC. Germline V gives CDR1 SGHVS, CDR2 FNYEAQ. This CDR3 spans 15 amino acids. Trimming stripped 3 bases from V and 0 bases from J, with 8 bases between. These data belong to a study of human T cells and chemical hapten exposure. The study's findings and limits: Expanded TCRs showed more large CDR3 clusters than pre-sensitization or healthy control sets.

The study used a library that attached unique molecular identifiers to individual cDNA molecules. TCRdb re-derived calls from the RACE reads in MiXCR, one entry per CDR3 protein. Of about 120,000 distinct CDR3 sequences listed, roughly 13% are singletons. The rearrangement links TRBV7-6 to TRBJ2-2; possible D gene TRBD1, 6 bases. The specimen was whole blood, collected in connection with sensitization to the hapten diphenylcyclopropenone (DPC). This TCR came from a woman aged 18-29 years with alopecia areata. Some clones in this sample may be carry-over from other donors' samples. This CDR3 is CASSLGHPNTGELFF. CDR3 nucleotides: TGTGCCAGCAGCTTGGGACATCCGAACACCGGGGAGCTGTTTTTT.